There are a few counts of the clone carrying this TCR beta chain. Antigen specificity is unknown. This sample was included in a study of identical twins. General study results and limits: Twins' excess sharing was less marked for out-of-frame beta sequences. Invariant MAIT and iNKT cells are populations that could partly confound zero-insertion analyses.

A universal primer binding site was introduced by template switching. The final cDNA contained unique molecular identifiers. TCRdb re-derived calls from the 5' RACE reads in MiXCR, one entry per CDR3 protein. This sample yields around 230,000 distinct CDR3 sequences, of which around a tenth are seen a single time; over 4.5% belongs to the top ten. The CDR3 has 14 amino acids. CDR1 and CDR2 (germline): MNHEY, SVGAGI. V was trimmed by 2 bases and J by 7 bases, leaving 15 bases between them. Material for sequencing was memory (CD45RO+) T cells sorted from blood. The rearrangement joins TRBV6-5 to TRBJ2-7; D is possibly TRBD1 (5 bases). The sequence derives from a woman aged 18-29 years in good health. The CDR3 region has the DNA TGTGCCAGCAGTTACAAGGGGCCGGCCGGGGAGCAGTACTTC. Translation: CASSYKGPAGEQYF.